The next 12 T cell receptor beta chains were all read from a single sample in a study of beta chain features in type 1 diabetes. Antigens for these TCRs are unknown. General observations from the study: TCRB CDR3 length was moderately but significantly reduced in all four CD4+ subsets of Type 1 diabetes patients.

As every portion of the isolated RNA was reverse transcribed, the sequencing read expressed TCRB transcripts. Sequenced by immunoSEQ multiplex PCR; TCRdb stores in-frame clones only, minus some. This sample yields fewer than 18,000 clones, of which more than 70% are seen a single time; less than 0.4% belongs to the top ten. What was sequenced was stem cell memory CD4+ T cells from blood. Receptors originate from a woman aged 18-29 years with type 1 diabetes.

The chain employs TRBV19 and TRBJ1-3, with D possibly being TRBD1 (5 bases). V gave up 1 base and J gave up 5 bases, with 12 bases separating them. CDR1 is LNHDA and CDR2 is SQIVND in the germline V gene (reference sequence). CDR3 size: 15 residues. In nucleotides, the CDR3 is TGTGCCAGTAGTATAGGGACAACGAGCCGAAACACCATATATTTT. Amino acids: CASSIGTTSRNTIYF.

This chain joins TRBV7-9 and TRBJ2-1; 9 bases agree with TRBD2. In germline, CDR1 is SEHNR, CDR2 FQNEAQ (reference sequence). V trimming: 1 base; J trimming: 3 bases; junction bases outside the gene matches: 4. The CDR3 extends over 16 amino acids. CDR3 in DNA: TGTGCCAGCAGCTTAGTGCCTAGCGGGATCTACAATGAGCAGTTCTTC. Its translation: CASSLVPSGIYNEQFF. Drawing the rest from reference TRBV7-9 and TRBJ2-1, the complete variable domain is DTGVSQNPRHKITKRGQNVTFRCDPISEHNRLYWYRQTLGQGPEFLTYFQNEAQLEKSRLLSDRFSAERPKGSFSTLEIQRTEQGDSAMYLCASSLVPSGIYNEQFFGPGTRLTVL.

This chain links TRBV6-6 with TRBJ1-2; 8 bases align to TRBD1. The CDR3 has 15 amino acids. Germline CDR1 is MNHNY and CDR2 is SVGAGI (reference sequence). The trim removed 2 bases at V and 4 bases at J, leaving 6 bases unmatched. CDR3 sequence (DNA): TGTGCCAGCAGTTACCGCATGGGACAGGTCTATGGCTACACCTTC. It codes for CASSYRMGQVYGYTF.

This clone was observed a handful of times. V usage is TRBV7-9 and J usage is TRBJ2-7; 9 bases agree with TRBD1. The CDR3 length is 15 residues. The ends lost 5 bases at V and 0 bases at J; junction bases unmatched: 5. Germline CDR1 and CDR2: SEHNR and FQNEAQ (reference sequence). CDR3 region: CASSPGQGSSYEQYF. Here the CDR3 DNA reads TGTGCCAGCAGCCCCGGACAGGGGAGCTCCTACGAGCAGTACTTC.

This clone was picked up a small number of times. The gene calls are TRBV19 and TRBJ2-6; 8 bases line up with TRBD2. The V gene's germline CDR1 is LNHDA and CDR2 SQIVND (reference sequence). The junction had 19 bases not matched to a gene; V was cut back by 7 bases and J by 2 bases. The CDR3 contains 20 residues. CDR3 residues: CASKGPAGTRLTAGANVLTF. In DNA form, the CDR3 reads TGTGCCAGTAAAGGACCCGCCGGGACTAGGCTTACAGCTGGGGCCAACGTCCTGACTTTC.

This chain links TRBV12-5 with TRBJ1-1; weak D call: TRBD1 (6 bases). From germline, CDR1 is LGHNT and CDR2 FRNRAP. V dropped 0 bases and J dropped 5 bases, with 13 bases sitting between them. The CDR3 has 15 amino acids. CDR3 loop: CASGLVQGRHTEAFF. CDR3 coding DNA: TGTGCTAGTGGTTTGGTACAGGGTCGGCATACTGAAGCTTTCTTT.

This rearrangement joins TRBV19 to TRBJ1-2; TRBD1 is a possible D gene (5 bases). The CDR3 is made up of 14 amino acids. Per germline, CDR1 LNHDA and CDR2 SQIVND (reference sequence). V was shortened by 4 bases and J by 3 bases, with 12 bases between the two germline ends. The CDR3 region has the DNA TGTGCCAGTAGTAGGAACCTCAGGGACTATGGCTACACCTTC. This gives the protein CASSRNLRDYGYTF.

The genes are TRBV12-5 and TRBJ2-1, with D perhaps matching TRBD2 (5 bases). Trimming removed 1 base at V and 4 bases at J, with 14 bases between. Germline lookup yields CDR1 LGHNT and CDR2 FRNRAP. The CDR3 length is 16 residues. The CDR3: CASGLGKPLGYNEQFF. The CDR3 DNA reads as TGTGCTAGTGGTTTGGGCAAACCACTAGGGTACAATGAGCAGTTCTTC. The entire variable domain, with the rest obtained from reference TRBV12-5 and TRBJ2-1, is as follows: DARVTQTPRHKVTEMGQEVTMRCQPILGHNTVFWYRQTMMQGLELLAYFRNRAPLDDSGMPKDRFSAEMPDATLATLKIQPSEPRDSAVYFCASGLGKPLGYNEQFFGPGTRLTVL.

The rearrangement links TRBV6-1 to TRBJ1-5, with 9 bases lining up with TRBD1. CDR1 MNHNS and CDR2 SASEGT come from the germline V gene. V shed 10 bases and J 5 bases; nucleotides not matched to a gene: 12. The CDR3 sequence is 15 residues long. In DNA form, the CDR3 reads TGTGCCACCTTTAGGGGACAGGGAATTGATCAGCCCCAGCATTTT. It encodes CATFRGQGIDQPQHF.

In this sample, this clone turned up a few times. The rearrangement links TRBV5-1 to TRBJ1-4, with 8 bases identical to TRBD1. The length of the CDR3 is 16 residues. J lost 0 bases, V lost 5 bases, and 6 bases had no gene match. The germline CDR1 and CDR2 sequences are SGHRS and YFSETQ. This CDR3 reads CASRGQGLATNEKLFF. The CDR3 nucleotides read TGCGCCAGCAGAGGACAGGGACTTGCAACTAATGAAAAACTGTTTTTT.

The rearrangement links TRBV7-3 to TRBJ2-2; TRBD2 aligns across 8 bases. Germline values: CDR1 SGHTA, CDR2 FQGTGA. The junction had 9 bases not matched to a gene; V was cut back by 2 bases and J by 4 bases. This CDR3 has 17 residues. The CDR3 region is CASSLLAGSLGTGELFF. Here the CDR3 DNA reads TGTGCCAGCAGCTTACTAGCGGGTAGTTTAGGCACCGGGGAGCTGTTTTTT. The full variable domain, in which reference TRBV7-3 and TRBJ2-2 provide the parts outside the CDR3, is GAGVSQTPSNKVTEKGKYVELRCDPISGHTALYWYRQSLGQGPEFLIYFQGTGAADDSGLPNDRFFAVRPEGSVSTLKIQRTERGDSAVYLCASSLLAGSLGTGELFFGEGSRLTVL.

Concerning this clone itself: One end of the junction does not line up with germline, which may come from a read error. V gene TRBV5-1 combines with J gene TRBJ2-3; D might be TRBD2 (5 bases). This CDR3 is built from 15 residues. Germline CDR1 SGHRS, CDR2 YFSETQ. CDR3 nucleotide sequence: TGCACCAGCAGCTTGGCCGAACTAGTTGGAGATACGCAGTATTTT. Protein sequence: CTSSLAELVGDTQYF.